This T cell receptor (beta chain) was sequenced for a study of PD-1 blockade in classical Hodgkin lymphoma (TCRdb year 2020). A note on the overall study: Nivolumab dosing was 3 mg/kg intravenously every 2 weeks, continuing until either disease progression or unacceptable toxicity. A peripheral blood immune signature of response to PD-1 blockade in classical Hodgkin lymphoma was defined using TCR beta sequencing and CyTOF.

Trimming costs V 1 base and J 4 bases, and their ends lie 14 bases apart. The CDR3 covers 15 residues, taking in both the cysteine and the phenylalanine. Only the CDR3 portion is preserved as DNA: 45 bases, with reading frame beginning at the first base. CDR1 and CDR2, per the germline V gene (reference sequence), are LNHDA and SQIVND. Read against the paper, the sample's time point label means: cycle 1 day 1 (C1D1), immediately before nivolumab initiation. Every trial patient had relapsed after autologous stem cell transplantation, and cohorts A, B and C differed in prior brentuximab vedotin exposure. The trial cohort comprised more than 55 patients with relapsed/refractory classical Hodgkin lymphoma whose best overall responses were complete response, partial response or progressive disease. Single-agent nivolumab was administered to trial patients in the multi-cohort phase II CheckMate 205 trial. An independent review committee assessed best overall response using the 2007 International Working Group response criteria. Trial PBMCs were collected immediately before nivolumab initiation (C1D1) and during therapy at cycle 2 day 1 and cycle 4 day 1. Peripheral blood was collected in 8 mL Vacutainer Cell Preparation Tubes, from which PBMCs were isolated by centrifugation and then cryopreserved.

Genomic DNA was extracted with the Qiagen DNeasy kit from unsorted PBMCs and from negatively selected CD4+ and CD8+ fractions. Using primers that anneal to V and J segments, immunoSEQ multiplex PCR amplified the TCR beta CDR3 regions. A synthetic immune receptor repertoire was used to minimize amplification bias, and any remaining bias was removed computationally after sequencing. Turning to the authors' computational methods: Repertoire diversity was quantified as the Shannon entropy index using custom Python scripts. Unsorted, CD4+ and CD8+ repertoires were analyzed separately, except for combined analyses in which CD4+ and CD8+ sequences were merged in silico. Clonal expansion was defined as a frequency increase of at least 2-fold after treatment compared with C1D1, and clones undetected at baseline were assigned a pseudocount of 0.5. Singleton clones were defined as clones with 0 or 1 copy at C1D1, and non-singleton clones were defined as clones with 2 or more copies. Clones expanded in unsorted samples were labelled as CD4+, CD8+ or unknown by matching protein sequences in sorted samples from the same patient. Wilcoxon tests were applied to paired samples to test diversity changes from C1D1 to C4D1. In its TCRdb copy, this immuneACCESS table keeps in-frame sequences only and misses some clones. Where compared with another copy, unresolved V genes explain less than half of these, and the others have no known cause. The V and J calls and clone size come from that table; D and trimming were worked out from the DNA. The sample table records around 66,000 clones; roughly nine tenths of these occur just once. The ten largest make up 15% of the sample.

Study-wide findings and limitations: CD4+ but not CD8+ TCR diversity rose significantly by C4D1 (p=0.0027 vs p=0.16), most apparent in complete responders (p=0.02). Baseline TCR diversity was reported to be lower in newly diagnosed patients than in healthy donors, and even lower in relapsed/refractory patients. Diversity was lower in patients who began nivolumab less than 1 year after ASCT, so these patients were left out of later analyses to avoid confounding by immune reconstitution. Baseline diversity similar to that of newly diagnosed patients was observed in trial patients achieving complete response, whereas significantly lower diversity was observed in partial responders and progressors. The study was limited to a single clinical trial cohort, and causes of repertoire differences, possibly disease activity or prior therapy, remained undefined.

Comment on this clone: This receptor's antigen is unknown. No base quality information exists; no much larger clone differs at one position.

The receptor's source is a human donor with classical Hodgkin lymphoma. The chain uses TRBV19 and TRBJ2-7; the D gene is not confidently resolved. This specimen was peripheral blood mononuclear cells (PBMCs), taken at baseline. The CDR3 reads as follows: CASSIGAAALYEQYF. The nucleotides are TGTGCCAGTAGTATAGGGGCCGCGGCCCTTTACGAGCAGTACTTC.